These 24 T cell receptor beta chains originate from one sample sequenced in a study of identifying expanded T cells in peripheral blood. The data were produced by immunoSEQ multiplex PCR, yet TCRdb's version contains in-frame clones alone and is incomplete. Altogether tens of thousands of clones are present, more than 70% being singletons, with the ten largest covering around 19%. Sequenced material: blood. Receptors originate from a person between 18 and 75 years old in good health.

This sequence joins TRBV28 and TRBJ2-7; 7 bases line up with TRBD1. Germline V CDR1 and CDR2: MDHEN, SYDVKM. The CDR3 totals 14 residues. V lost 6 bases to trimming and J lost 0 bases; unmatched junction nucleotides: 5. The CDR3 DNA reads as TGTGCCAGCAGCGAACAGGGGACCTCCTACGAGCAGTACTTC. It is translated as CASSEQGTSYEQYF.

The chain recombines TRBV5-1 with TRBJ2-3; D unresolved. The germline gives CDR1 SGHRS, CDR2 YFSETQ. Trimming removed 2 bases at V and 0 bases at J, with 19 bases between. The CDR3 sequence is 18 residues long. The CDR3 bases are TGCGCCAGCAGCTTAAGGCCGGTACAGTGGGGTAGCACAGATACGCAGTATTTT. Amino acid sequence: CASSLRPVQWGSTDTQYF.

V is TRBV25-1 and J is TRBJ1-1, with a weak D call TRBD1 (5 bases). The germline gives CDR1 MGHDK, CDR2 SYGVNS. Between the trimmed V and J ends, which lost 1 base and 4 bases, there was a span of 10 bases. The CDR3 has 14 residues. The CDR3 spells CASSESGSLTEAFF. The CDR3 DNA follows: TGTGCCAGCAGTGAATCAGGGTCCCTCACTGAAGCTTTCTTT.

Regarding this clone: The identical CDR3 is also encoded by other nucleotide sequences in the sample. V usage is TRBV18 and J usage is TRBJ2-3; D is unclear. The CDR3 is 13 residues long. Trimming cost V 3 bases and J 2 bases, with 6 bases left between them. Germline CDR1 reads KGHSH; CDR2 reads LQKENI. CDR3 in DNA: TGTGCCAGCTCACCGACAAACACAGATACGCAGTATTTT. Protein: CASSPTNTDTQYF.

The genes are TRBV29-1 and TRBJ2-1, with unresolved D. Per germline, CDR1 SQVTM and CDR2 ANQGSEA. V lost 6 bases and J lost 4, with 4 bases in between. The CDR3 is 10 residues long. The CDR3 DNA is TGCAGCGTGTATTACAATGAGCAGTTCTTC. This codes for CSVYYNEQFF.

This clone was counted a few times. This chain connects TRBV14 to TRBJ2-7; D is unclear. The CDR3 length is 15 residues. Deletions cut 0 bases from V and 0 bases from J, with 9 bases between. Germline lookup yields CDR1 SGHDN and CDR2 FVKESK. CDR3 sequence (DNA): TGTGCCAGCAGCCAAGATCCTGAGAGCTCCTACGAGCAGTACTTC. Its protein product is CASSQDPESSYEQYF.

The V gene is TRBV2, the J gene TRBJ2-7, with 10 bases lining up with TRBD2. After removal of 4 bases from V and 7 bases from J, the junction contained 10 bases not matched to a gene. The CDR3 has 15 residues. CDR1 and CDR2 (germline): SNHLY, FYNNEI. The CDR3 spells CASSGGSGGRGEQYF. Written as DNA, the CDR3 is TGTGCCAGCAGTGGCGGTAGCGGGGGGAGGGGTGAGCAGTACTTC.

The V gene is TRBV18, the J gene TRBJ1-2; TRBD1 agrees at 8 bases. The CDR3 has 14 amino acids. Germline V lookup: CDR1 KGHSH, CDR2 LQKENI. Trimming cost V 4 bases and J 8 bases; bases outside gene matches: 9. CDR3 nucleotides: TGTGCCAGCTCACGAAAGACAGGGGCGGGCGGCTACACCTTC. Protein: CASSRKTGAGGYTF.

This chain connects TRBV4-3 to TRBJ2-3; 7 positions match TRBD2. The germline V gene encodes CDR1 LGHNA and CDR2 YSLEER. V shed 0 bases and J 4 bases; nucleotides not matched to a gene: 4. CDR3 length: 15 amino acids. CDR3 in amino acids: CASSQDLGGADTQYF. Here the CDR3 DNA reads TGCGCCAGCAGCCAAGATCTGGGGGGGGCAGATACGCAGTATTTT.

The V and J genes are TRBV2 and TRBJ1-6; possibly TRBD1 for D (5 bases). The CDR3 runs to 15 residues. In germline, CDR1 is SNHLY, CDR2 FYNNEI. Trimming left V 10 bases short and J 0 bases short, with 13 bases between. CDR3 sequence: CATSRGSSYNSPLHF. The CDR3 nucleotides read TGTGCCACGAGTCGGGGGAGCTCCTATAATTCACCCCTCCACTTT.

This rearrangement joins TRBV18 to TRBJ1-6; D is uncertain. CDR1 and CDR2 (germline): KGHSH, LQKENI. Trimming stripped 1 base from V and 5 bases from J, with 9 bases between. There are 15 residues in the CDR3. The CDR3, as DNA: TGTGCCAGCTCACCACGGTCTGTAGATAATTCACCCCTCCACTTT. This encodes CASSPRSVDNSPLHF.

This chain connects TRBV6-5 to TRBJ1-4; D unresolved. The CDR3 runs to 16 residues. Trimming removed 0 bases at V and 5 bases at J, with 13 bases between. Germline V gene lookup returns CDR1 MNHEY and CDR2 SVGAGI. The CDR3 bases are TGTGCCAGCAGTTACTCTTCTCCAGGCGTGAATGAAAAACTGTTTTTT. Its translation is CASSYSSPGVNEKLFF.

The genes are TRBV5-6 and TRBJ2-7, with 11 bases matching TRBD1. With V trimmed by 3 bases and J by 5 bases, 13 bases remained unmatched. CDR3 length: 17 residues. The germline gives CDR1 SGHDT, CDR2 YYEEEE. This CDR3 is CASSYPGWDRGLNEQYF. In DNA, the CDR3 is TGTGCCAGCAGCTACCCAGGGTGGGACAGGGGGTTGAACGAGCAGTACTTC.

The rearrangement joins TRBV13 to TRBJ2-7; 12 bases are a match to TRBD1. V shed 5 bases, J shed 7 bases, and the junction held 12 bases outside the gene matches. CDR1 and CDR2 from the germline V gene are PRHDT and FYEKMQ (reference sequence). The CDR3 is 16 amino acids. CDR3 in amino acids: CASSQTPGQGAGEQYF. As DNA, the CDR3 is TGTGCCAGCAGCCAAACGCCGGGACAGGGGGCAGGGGAGCAGTACTTC. The entire variable domain, with the rest obtained from reference TRBV13 and TRBJ2-7, is as follows: AAGVIQSPRHLIKEKRETATLKCYPIPRHDTVYWYQQGPGQDPQFLISFYEKMQSDKGSIPDRFSAQQFSDYHSELNMSSLELGDSALYFCASSQTPGQGAGEQYFGPGTRLTVT.

This chain joins TRBV30 and TRBJ1-1; D call uncertain. The ends were cut back, 3 bases at V and 0 bases at J, with 11 bases in the middle. Looked up from germline, CDR1 is GTSNPN and CDR2 is SVGIG (reference sequence). The CDR3 covers 14 residues. For the CDR3, the DNA is TGTGCCTGGAGCAAACCGAATATGAACACTGAAGCTTTCTTT. It specifies CAWSKPNMNTEAFF. The full variable domain, completed using reference TRBV30 and TRBJ1-1, is SQTIHQWPATLVQPVGSPLSLECTVEGTSNPNLYWYRQAAGRGLQLLFYSVGIGQISSEVPQNLSASRPQDRQFILSSKKLLLSDSGFYLCAWSKPNMNTEAFFGQGTRLTVV.

The rearrangement joins TRBV30 to TRBJ1-5, with TRBD1 matching 8 bases. Losses at the gene ends were 5 bases for V and 6 bases for J; bases not matched to a gene: 6. The germline CDR1 and CDR2 sequences are GTSNPN and SVGIG (reference sequence). This CDR3 spans 13 amino acids. The CDR3: CAWQGAVGQPQHF. CDR3 coding DNA: TGTGCCTGGCAGGGGGCTGTTGGTCAGCCCCAGCATTTT.

The chain is built from TRBV28 and TRBJ1-2; TRBD1 is a possible D gene (6 bases). The V gene lost 7 bases and the J gene lost 3 bases, with 15 bases spanning the gap. Germline-derived CDR1 and CDR2 are MDHEN and SYDVKM. This CDR3 contains 14 residues. As DNA, the CDR3 is TGTGCCAGCAAGAAGGGGGGGGCGGACTATGGCTACACCTTC. Its protein is CASKKGGADYGYTF.

This clone was found once. This chain links TRBV5-1 with TRBJ2-7; TRBD1 might be the D (6 bases). V gave up 4 bases and J gave up 3 bases, with 17 bases separating them. Germline V gene lookup returns CDR1 SGHRS and CDR2 YFSETQ. The CDR3 is 15 amino acids. DNA of the CDR3: TGCGCCAGCAGCCCTGCGACAGGTTCGATCTACGAGCAGTACTTC. It encodes CASSPATGSIYEQYF.

V is TRBV6-6 and J is TRBJ1-5, with D possibly TRBD1 on 5 matching bases. The CDR3 runs 15 residues. Germline V lookup: CDR1 MNHNY, CDR2 SVGAGI (reference sequence). Trimming took off 8 bases at V and 5 bases at J, with 19 bases between the two ends. The CDR3: CASRTSDRTDQPQHF. The CDR3 DNA reads TGTGCCAGCCGGACATCGGACCGGACGGATCAGCCCCAGCATTTT.

V gene TRBV11-2 combines with J gene TRBJ2-3; no clear D. The CDR3 contains 15 residues. V lost 0 bases and J 7 bases, leaving 14 bases between the germline ends. Looked up from germline, CDR1 is SGHAT and CDR2 is FQNNGV. This chain's CDR3 is CASSLDRPLGNTQYF. In nucleotides, the CDR3 is TGTGCCAGCAGCTTAGATCGCCCCCTGGGGAATACGCAGTATTTT.

The chain employs TRBV18 and TRBJ2-7; TRBD1 matches 7 bases. J was trimmed by 4 bases and V by 6 bases; bases with no gene match: 9. The CDR3 runs to 14 residues. Per the germline V gene, CDR1 is KGHSH and CDR2 is LQKENI. CDR3 in amino acids: CASSQNRGEYEQYF. The CDR3 DNA reads as TGTGCCAGCTCGCAAAACAGGGGCGAGTACGAGCAGTACTTC.

V and J are TRBV15 and TRBJ2-3; D is unresolved. Germline V gene data show CDR1 as LNHNV and CDR2 as YYDKDF (reference sequence). V was clipped by 9 bases and J by 2 bases, with 6 bases between them. This CDR3 is 11 amino acids long. The CDR3 protein is CATSLTDTQYF. The CDR3 DNA is TGTGCCACTAGTCTCACAGATACGCAGTATTTT.

V is TRBV19 and J is TRBJ2-6, with D unclear. The germline gives CDR1 LNHDA, CDR2 SQIVND (reference sequence). Trimming stripped 3 bases from V and 3 bases from J, with 18 bases between. The CDR3 runs 18 residues. CDR3 nucleotide sequence: TGTGCCAGTAGTATGGTGGTGTTCACATTGATTGGGGCCAACGTCCTGACTTTC. Its protein product is CASSMVVFTLIGANVLTF. Full variable domain (rest looked up from reference TRBV19 and TRBJ2-6): DGGITQSPKYLFRKEGQNVTLSCEQNLNHDAMYWYRQDPGQGLRLIYYSQIVNDFQKGDIAEGYSVSREKKESFPLTVTSAQKNPTAFYLCASSMVVFTLIGANVLTFGAGSRLTVL.

The V gene is TRBV4-3, the J gene TRBJ2-6; the D is unclear. Germline CDR1 is LGHNA and CDR2 is YSLEER. V lost 4 bases and J lost 0, with 10 bases in between. The CDR3 totals 16 residues. In DNA form, the CDR3 reads TGCGCCAGCAGCCTCCCGGCAGGCTCTGGGGCCAACGTCCTGACTTTC. It codes for CASSLPAGSGANVLTF.